This T cell receptor (beta chain) was profiled in a study of CD8+ T cells in alopecia areata. Overall study: Tofacitinib lasted 6 to 18 months, then 6 months off drug. General study points: For patients receiving tofacitinib, scalp clonality and expanded CD8+ clones among the top 100 significantly decreased. Patients shared TCRs less clearly than mice did, possibly owing to HLA.

In its sample, this clone was seen a few times. Its cognate antigen is unknown. The treatment was: oral pan-JAK inhibitor, 5-10 mg twice daily. Peripheral blood, together with lesional scalp punch biopsies, was collected from alopecia areata patients. The germline V gene has CDR1 MGHDK and CDR2 SYGVNS. The CDR3 consists of 16 residues. With 6 bases clipped from V and 2 bases from J, the junction kept 9 bases outside the gene matches. RNA, once extracted, was reverse transcribed into cDNA for use as the sequencing template. Data came from immunoSEQ multiplex PCR; TCRdb stores just in-frame clones and leaves some out. Among roughly 120,000 clones, under 60% were seen once, and the ten largest hold 12%.

This TCR came from a human donor with alopecia areata. This specimen was CD8+ T cells sorted from blood, taken at week 24, from a patient treated with tofacitinib. The rearrangement joins TRBV25-1 to TRBJ2-7; 11 bases line up with TRBD2. The CDR3 DNA reads as TGTGCCAGCAGCTGGACTAGCGGGTGGGAGCCCTACGAGCAGTACTTC. It yields the protein CASSWTSGWEPYEQYF.